Each of the 20 T cell receptor beta chains below was sequenced from the same sample in a study of T-cell memory formation after mild COVID-19. Each CDR3 protein is one row after TCRdb ran MiXCR on the 5' RACE reads. The table lists 450,000 to 650,000 distinct CDR3 sequences, about 20% of them singletons. Material for sequencing was PBMCs or a T cell subset sorted from them (not recorded which). These receptors were collected from an adult woman who had mild COVID-19 (a few samples of this study predate the infection). Cell type and time point are not known.

This clonotype has only a few counts. The V gene is TRBV5-1, the J gene TRBJ2-1; D gene ambiguous. V shed 2 bases and J shed 4 bases, with 16 bases lying between them. The CDR3 is 16 residues long. Germline-derived CDR1 and CDR2 are SGHRS and YFSETQ. CDR3: CASSLFVETLYNEQFF. The CDR3 DNA sequence: TGCGCCAGCAGCTTATTCGTGGAGACATTATACAATGAGCAGTTCTTC.

The chain is built from TRBV5-5 and TRBJ1-2; D uncertain. The germline CDR1 and CDR2 sequences are SGHKS and YYEKEE (reference sequence). This CDR3 comprises 15 residues. Trimming removed 0 bases from V and 3 bases from J, with 12 bases in between. CDR3 in DNA: TGTGCCAGCAGCTTGGCACAGAGCAAACACTATGGCTACACCTTC. Translated, it gives CASSLAQSKHYGYTF.

The chain has TRBV7-3 and TRBJ2-2; no definite D call. The V gene lost 8 bases and the J gene lost 0 bases, with 10 bases spanning the gap. This CDR3 has 14 amino acids. CDR1 and CDR2 from the germline V gene are SGHTA and FQGTGA. The CDR3 DNA reads as TGTGCCAGCGCTCTTCAGGCGAACACCGGGGAGCTGTTTTTT. Encoded protein: CASALQANTGELFF.

This clonotype has a handful of counts. The chain links TRBV5-4 to TRBJ1-6; 9 nucleotides match TRBD1. Losses at the gene ends were 4 bases for V and 6 bases for J; bases not matched to a gene: 5. The CDR3 length is 15 residues. Germline CDR1 and CDR2: SGHNT and YYREEE (reference sequence). DNA for the CDR3: TGTGCCAGCAGCCAAGGGACAGGGAGTAATTCACCCCTCCACTTT. It specifies CASSQGTGSNSPLHF.

J is TRBJ1-1 and V is TRBV12-3 or TRBV12-4, with D perhaps matching TRBD1 (6 bases). Trimming removed 7 bases at V and 1 base at J, with 13 bases between. The CDR3 covers 14 residues. Here the CDR3 DNA reads TGTGCCAGCAAACAGGGCCCCCGGAACACTGAAGCTTTCTTT. Encoded protein: CASKQGPRNTEAFF.

The table lists this clonotype with a few counts. V usage is TRBV12-3 or TRBV12-4 and J usage is TRBJ1-6; TRBD1 matches at 10 bases. Trimming cost V 6 bases and J 3 bases; bases outside gene matches: 2. The length of the CDR3 is 15 residues. CDR3 bases: TGTGCCAGCAGCCGGGACAGGGGCTATAATTCACCCCTCCACTTT. This translates into CASSRDRGYNSPLHF.

The CDR3 reads CASSAHVTEAFF. DNA of the CDR3: TGTGCCAGCAGCGCGCACGTCACTGAAGCTTTCTTT. The gene calls are TRBV7-2 and TRBJ1-1; D call uncertain. There are 12 residues in the CDR3. Germline CDR1 and CDR2: SGHTA and FQGNSA. V dropped 5 bases and J dropped 4 bases, with 8 bases sitting between them.

The rearrangement joins TRBV28 to TRBJ2-7; the match to TRBD2 covers 10 bases. Losses at the gene ends were 5 bases for V and 5 bases for J; bases not matched to a gene: 9. The CDR3 extends over 15 amino acids. The germline CDR1 and CDR2 sequences are MDHEN and SYDVKM. The DNA for the CDR3 is TGTGCCAGCAGTCCCCGGACTAGCGGCCTCGACGAGCAGTACTTC. Translating it yields CASSPRTSGLDEQYF.

Of note for this clonotype: The germline gene is not matched at one end of the junction; a read error may be the cause. V is TRBV7-7 and J is TRBJ2-5; D assignment may be TRBD1 or TRBD2 (5 bases each). The CDR3 covers 14 residues. Germline-derived CDR1 and CDR2 are SSHAT and FNYEAQ (reference sequence). CDR3 amino acids: CASSLASGTKTQYF. The CDR3 DNA is TGTGCTAGCAGCTTAGCTTCAGGGACGAAGACCCAGTACTTC.

This clonotype was found many times. The CDR3 protein is CASSQDLAGGRGEQFF. Written as DNA, the CDR3 is TGTGCCAGCAGCCAAGACCTAGCGGGGGGGCGTGGTGAGCAGTTCTTC. This rearrangement joins TRBV4-2 to TRBJ2-1; 12 bases line up with TRBD2. The length of the CDR3 is 16 residues. Germline V gene data show CDR1 as LGHNA and CDR2 as YNFKEQ. V lost 0 bases, J lost 9 bases, and 6 bases stayed unmatched.

V and J are TRBV29-1 and TRBJ2-7, with a tentative D call TRBD1 (6 bases). Trimming stripped 4 bases from V and 3 bases from J, with 13 bases between. The CDR3 consists of 13 residues. Germline V CDR1 and CDR2: SQVTM, ANQGSEA. The CDR3 coding sequence is TGCAGCGTTGTAGGACAGACCGACTACGAGCAGTACTTC. Translating gives CSVVGQTDYEQYF.

There are a few counts of this clonotype. The CDR3 region has the DNA TGTGCCAGCAGTGAAGAGGGAAGCTCTGGAAACACCATATATTTT. Translated: CASSEEGSSGNTIYF. This sequence joins TRBV25-1 and TRBJ1-3, with D unresolved. CDR3 length equals 15 residues. CDR1 is MGHDK and CDR2 is SYGVNS in the germline V gene. V lost 2 bases to trimming and J lost 0 bases, with 8 bases between them.

This clonotype came up a few times. The chain has TRBV20-1 and TRBJ2-7; 7 nucleotides line up with TRBD1. The germline CDR1 and CDR2 sequences are DFQATT and SNEGSKA (reference sequence). V lost 1 base to trimming and J lost 0 bases; unmatched junction nucleotides: 6. The CDR3 loop spans 15 amino acids. Here the CDR3 reads CSARAGQRLSYEQYF. The DNA for the CDR3 is TGCAGTGCTAGAGCGGGACAGCGACTCTCCTACGAGCAGTACTTC.

This clonotype was seen more than once but under ten times. The chain uses TRBV7-8 and TRBJ2-7, with D possibly matching TRBD2 (6 bases). V lost 5 bases and J 2 bases, leaving 16 bases between the germline ends. Germline CDR1 reads SGHVS; CDR2 reads FQNEAQ. This CDR3 has 15 amino acids. CDR3 sequence reads: CASSQRRGPTYEQYF. The DNA of the CDR3 is TGTGCCAGCAGCCAACGGAGGGGACCCACCTACGAGCAGTACTTC.

This clonotype was counted a few times. V usage is TRBV5-1 and J usage is TRBJ1-3, with unresolved D. This CDR3 is built from 13 residues. CDR1 and CDR2 (germline): SGHRS, YFSETQ. V was pared by 3 bases and J by 4 bases, with 8 bases between. The CDR3 here is CASSSDVGNTIYF. The DNA for the CDR3 is TGCGCCAGCAGCTCGGACGTAGGAAACACCATATATTTT.

This clonotype came up a few times. The rearrangement joins TRBV7-2 to TRBJ1-2; possibly TRBD1 for D (6 bases). Deletions cut 5 bases from V and 4 bases from J, with 14 bases between. Per germline, CDR1 SGHTA and CDR2 FQGNSA. The CDR3 totals 14 residues. Here the CDR3 DNA reads TGTGCCAGCAGCCCCGATTTGGGGGCCTATGGCTACACCTTC. Amino acids: CASSPDLGAYGYTF.

This clonotype was detected ten times or more. The rearrangement joins TRBV6-5 to TRBJ2-1; 13 nucleotides line up with TRBD2. The germline CDR1 and CDR2 sequences are MNHEY and SVGAGI. The ends lost 6 bases at V and 8 bases at J; junction bases unmatched: 7. CDR3 length equals 15 residues. This CDR3 reads CASSPLAGGRDEQFF. The CDR3 nucleotides are TGTGCCAGCAGCCCACTAGCGGGGGGGCGAGATGAGCAGTTCTTC.

The chain carries TRBV12-3 or TRBV12-4 and TRBJ2-1, with no clear D. There are 13 residues in the CDR3. V lost 4 bases to trimming and J lost 9 bases, with 13 bases between them. The CDR3 sequence: CASSSHRTTEQFF. The CDR3 DNA reads as TGTGCCAGCAGTTCTCACCGTACAACTGAGCAGTTCTTC.

This clonotype was detected only a few times. The rearrangement joins TRBV7-2 to TRBJ2-7; a weak D match, TRBD2 (6 bases). Germline-derived CDR1 and CDR2 are SGHTA and FQGNSA. CDR3 length: 15 amino acids. V gave up 5 bases and J gave up 0 bases, with 14 bases separating them. The CDR3 DNA reads as TGTGCCAGCAGCCAAGTTAGCGGAAACTCCTACGAGCAGTACTTC. As protein: CASSQVSGNSYEQYF. Based on the CDR3 plus reference TRBV7-2 and TRBJ2-7, the full variable domain is GAGVSQSPSNKVTEKGKDVELRCDPISGHTALYWYRQSLGQGLEFLIYFQGNSAPDKSGLPSDRFSAERTGGSVSTLTIQRTQQEDSAVYLCASSQVSGNSYEQYFGPGTRLTVT.

This sequence joins TRBV5-1 and TRBJ2-5, with D possibly TRBD2 on 6 matching bases. Germline-derived CDR1 and CDR2 are SGHRS and YFSETQ. This CDR3 contains 14 residues. V lost 4 bases and J 4 bases, leaving 14 bases between the germline ends. The CDR3 DNA follows: TGCGCCAGCAGCGTTTCAGGGAGGAGAGAGACCCAGTACTTC. This gives the protein CASSVSGRRETQYF.